The 9 T cell receptor beta chains below all came from one sample that was sequenced in a study of shared clonotypes between healthy human individuals. Terminally differentiated effector memory CD45RA+ cells were excluded from the naive CD8 cells, which were CD45RO-negative and positively selected for CCR7. Profiling relied on immunoSEQ multiplex PCR, and the TCRdb table lists in-frame clones only, not all of them. The table lists around 580,000 clones, about 98% of them singletons. The material sequenced was naive CD8+ T cells sorted from blood. These TCRs come from a man younger than 45 in good health.

This chain joins TRBV27 and TRBJ1-2, with TRBD1 as a possible D gene (5 bases). The V gene lost 6 bases and the J gene lost 0 bases, with 8 bases spanning the gap. The CDR3 is 13 amino acids. Per the germline V gene, CDR1 is MNHEY and CDR2 is SMNVEV (reference sequence). The CDR3 loop is CASRGPTNYGYTF. For the CDR3, the DNA is TGTGCCAGCAGGGGGCCTACTAACTATGGCTACACCTTC.

In the case of this clone: Within the sample, other DNA sequences also encode this same CDR3. The rearrangement joins TRBV9 to TRBJ2-2; TRBD2 might be the D (5 bases). V lost 0 bases and J 4 bases, leaving 7 bases between the germline ends. Per the germline V gene, CDR1 is SGDLS and CDR2 is YYNGEE. The CDR3 is 14 amino acids. The CDR3 DNA is TGTGCCAGCAGCGTAGGAGGGTTCACCGGGGAGCTGTTTTTT. Amino acids: CASSVGGFTGELFF.

CDR3 loop: CASRSMPGLAGASDTQYF. The CDR3 DNA reads as TGTGCCAGTCGGAGTATGCCGGGACTAGCGGGAGCTTCAGATACGCAGTATTTT. The chain recombines TRBV28 with TRBJ2-3; TRBD2 agrees at 14 bases. V shed 9 bases, J shed 4 bases, and the junction held 15 bases outside the gene matches. The CDR3 loop spans 18 amino acids. Germline-derived CDR1 and CDR2 are MDHEN and SYDVKM.

V and J are TRBV7-2 and TRBJ2-3; 8 nucleotides agree with TRBD1. The V segment lost 4 bases and the J segment 4 bases; nucleotides outside the gene matches: 4. This CDR3 spans 14 amino acids. The germline V gene encodes CDR1 SGHTA and CDR2 FQGNSA. The CDR3 sequence is CASSSTGGADTQYF. CDR3 bases: TGTGCCAGCAGCTCTACAGGGGGTGCAGATACGCAGTATTTT.

The chain joins TRBV5-1 to TRBJ2-1; 9 positions agree with TRBD1. The V gene end was trimmed by 3 bases and the J gene end by 7 bases; junction bases not matched to a gene: 8. The germline gives CDR1 SGHRS, CDR2 YFSETQ. The CDR3 is 15 residues long. In nucleotides, the CDR3 is TGCGCCAGCAGCTGGGGACAGGGATGGGAGAATGAGCAGTTCTTC. This codes for CASSWGQGWENEQFF.

J is TRBJ2-7 and V is TRBV5-1; TRBD2 aligns across 14 bases. Trimming cost V 4 bases and J 7 bases; bases outside gene matches: 7. Germline CDR1 and CDR2: SGHRS and YFSETQ. The CDR3 is 15 residues long. DNA for the CDR3: TGCGCCAGCAGCGAGGGGACTAGCGGGAGCTTAGAGCAGTACTTC. Translated: CASSEGTSGSLEQYF.

The rearrangement links TRBV13 to TRBJ2-1; D perhaps matches TRBD2 (6 bases). Trimming cost V 3 bases and J 3 bases, with 15 bases left between them. The CDR3 has 16 amino acids. Germline CDR1 reads PRHDT; CDR2 reads FYEKMQ (reference sequence). Here the CDR3 DNA reads TGTGCCAGCAGCTTGAGTCGGGAGAGCTACTACAATGAGCAGTTCTTC. It encodes CASSLSRESYYNEQFF.

This clone was detected once. The CDR3 DNA is TGTGCCAGCAGCGGGACAGACTCGGGCGAGCAGTACTTC. Protein product: CASSGTDSGEQYF. J is TRBJ2-7 and V is TRBV5-6; TRBD1 agrees at 7 bases. Per the germline V gene, CDR1 is SGHDT and CDR2 is YYEEEE. This CDR3 has 13 amino acids. The J segment lost 6 bases and the V segment lost 4 bases, leaving 7 bases of the junction unmatched.

The DNA for the CDR3 is TGTGCCAGCAGTTTATATTTCTCTGGGGCCAACGTCCTGACTTTC. This encodes CASSLYFSGANVLTF. This chain links TRBV27 with TRBJ2-6; no reliable D call. Trimming removed 1 base from V and 0 bases from J, with 4 bases in between. CDR3 length: 15 amino acids. The germline CDR1 and CDR2 sequences are MNHEY and SMNVEV (reference sequence). The complete variable domain, with remaining parts taken from reference TRBV27 and TRBJ2-6, reads EAQVTQNPRYLITVTGKKLTVTCSQNMNHEYMSWYRQDPGLGLRQIYYSMNVEVTDKGDVPEGYKVSRKEKRNFPLILESPSPNQTSLYFCASSLYFSGANVLTFGAGSRLTVL.